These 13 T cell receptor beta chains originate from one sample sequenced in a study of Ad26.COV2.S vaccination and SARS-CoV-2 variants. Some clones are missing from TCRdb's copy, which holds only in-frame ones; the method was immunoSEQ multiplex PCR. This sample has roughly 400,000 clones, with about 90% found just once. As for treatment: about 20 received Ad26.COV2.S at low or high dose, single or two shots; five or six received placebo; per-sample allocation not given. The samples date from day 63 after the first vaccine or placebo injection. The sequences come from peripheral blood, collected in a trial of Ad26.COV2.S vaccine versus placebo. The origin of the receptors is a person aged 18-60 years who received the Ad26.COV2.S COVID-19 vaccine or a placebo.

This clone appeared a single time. The CDR3 is CSVVDRGRYEQYF. The CDR3 DNA reads as TGCAGCGTTGTCGACAGGGGACGCTACGAGCAGTACTTC. J is TRBJ2-7 and V is TRBV29-1; TRBD1 agrees at 8 bases. J gave up 3 bases and V 4 bases, and 5 bases lay outside the gene matches. This CDR3 has 13 residues. Germline V gene sequence: CDR1 SQVTM, CDR2 ANQGSEA.

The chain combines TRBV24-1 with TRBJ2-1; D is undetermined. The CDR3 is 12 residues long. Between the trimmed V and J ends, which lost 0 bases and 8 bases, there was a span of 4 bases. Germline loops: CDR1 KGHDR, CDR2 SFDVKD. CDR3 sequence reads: CATSDLPDEQFF. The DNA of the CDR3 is TGTGCCACCAGTGATTTGCCCGATGAGCAGTTCTTC.

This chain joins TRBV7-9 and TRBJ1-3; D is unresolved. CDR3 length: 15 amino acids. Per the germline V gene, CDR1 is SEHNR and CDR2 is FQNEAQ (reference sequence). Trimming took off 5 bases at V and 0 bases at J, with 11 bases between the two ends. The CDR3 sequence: CASSLPESSGNTIYF. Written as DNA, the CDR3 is TGTGCCAGCAGCCTCCCCGAGAGCTCTGGAAACACCATATATTTT.

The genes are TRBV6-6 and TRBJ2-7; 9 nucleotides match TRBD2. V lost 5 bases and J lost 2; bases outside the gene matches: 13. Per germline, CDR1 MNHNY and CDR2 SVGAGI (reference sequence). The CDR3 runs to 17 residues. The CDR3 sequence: CASSRHLTSGITYEQYF. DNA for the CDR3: TGTGCCAGCAGTCGACATCTGACTAGCGGTATTACCTACGAGCAGTACTTC.

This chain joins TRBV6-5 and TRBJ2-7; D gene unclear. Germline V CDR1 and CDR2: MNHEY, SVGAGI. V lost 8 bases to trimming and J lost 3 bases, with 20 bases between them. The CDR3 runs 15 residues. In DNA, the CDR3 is TGTGCCAGCGGTCCCTACGCAGGACGACGCTACGAGCAGTACTTC. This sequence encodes CASGPYAGRRYEQYF.

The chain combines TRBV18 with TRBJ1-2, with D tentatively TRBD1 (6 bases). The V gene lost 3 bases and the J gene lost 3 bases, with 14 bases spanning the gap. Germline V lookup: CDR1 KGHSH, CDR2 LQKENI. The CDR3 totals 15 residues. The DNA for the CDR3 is TGTGCCAGCTCACCTCAGTACAGGGAACACTATGGCTACACCTTC. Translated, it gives CASSPQYREHYGYTF.

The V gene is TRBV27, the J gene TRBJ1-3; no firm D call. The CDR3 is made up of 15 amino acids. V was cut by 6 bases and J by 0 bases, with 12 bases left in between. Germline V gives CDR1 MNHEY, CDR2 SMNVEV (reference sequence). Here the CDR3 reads CASSPRRGSGNTIYF. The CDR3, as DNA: TGTGCCAGCAGCCCCCGACGCGGCTCTGGAAACACCATATATTTT.

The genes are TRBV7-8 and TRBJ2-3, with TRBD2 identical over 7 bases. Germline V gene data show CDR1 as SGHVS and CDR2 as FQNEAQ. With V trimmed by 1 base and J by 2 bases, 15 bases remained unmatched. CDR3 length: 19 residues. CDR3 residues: CASSLVPEVRAGNTDTQYF. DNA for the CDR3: TGTGCCAGCAGCTTAGTTCCGGAAGTAAGAGCGGGGAACACAGATACGCAGTATTTT.

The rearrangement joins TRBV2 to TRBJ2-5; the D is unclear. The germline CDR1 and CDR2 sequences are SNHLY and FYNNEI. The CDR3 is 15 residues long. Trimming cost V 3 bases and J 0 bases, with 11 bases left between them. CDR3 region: CASSEELSYQETQYF. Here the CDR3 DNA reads TGTGCCAGCAGTGAGGAGCTGAGTTACCAAGAGACCCAGTACTTC.

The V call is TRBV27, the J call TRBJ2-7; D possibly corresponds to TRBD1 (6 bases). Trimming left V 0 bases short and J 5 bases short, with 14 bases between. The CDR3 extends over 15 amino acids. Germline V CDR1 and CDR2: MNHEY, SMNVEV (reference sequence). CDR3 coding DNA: TGTGCCAGCAGTTTATCGGGCCTGGGGGCGCACGAGCAGTACTTC. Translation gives CASSLSGLGAHEQYF.

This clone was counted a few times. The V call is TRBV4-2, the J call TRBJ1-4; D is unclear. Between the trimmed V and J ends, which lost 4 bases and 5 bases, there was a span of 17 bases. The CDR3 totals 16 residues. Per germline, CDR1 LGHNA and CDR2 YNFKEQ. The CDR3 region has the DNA TGTGCCAGCAGCCCCGGATTCGAGGACCTGAATGAAAAACTGTTTTTT. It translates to CASSPGFEDLNEKLFF.

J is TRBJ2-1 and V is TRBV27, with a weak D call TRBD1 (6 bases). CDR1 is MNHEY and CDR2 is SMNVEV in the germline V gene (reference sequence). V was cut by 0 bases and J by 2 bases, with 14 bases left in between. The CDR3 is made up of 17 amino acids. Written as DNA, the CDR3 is TGTGCCAGCAGTTTATCATTGCGGGCAGGGGCCTACAATGAGCAGTTCTTC. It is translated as CASSLSLRAGAYNEQFF.

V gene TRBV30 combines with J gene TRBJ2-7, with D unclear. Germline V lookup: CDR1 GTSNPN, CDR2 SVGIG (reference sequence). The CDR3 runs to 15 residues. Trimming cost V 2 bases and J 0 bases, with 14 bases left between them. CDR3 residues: CAWSTWAANSYEQYF. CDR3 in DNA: TGTGCCTGGAGTACCTGGGCAGCGAACTCCTACGAGCAGTACTTC. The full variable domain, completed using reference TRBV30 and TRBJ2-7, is SQTIHQWPATLVQPVGSPLSLECTVEGTSNPNLYWYRQAAGRGLQLLFYSVGIGQISSEVPQNLSASRPQDRQFILSSKKLLLSDSGFYLCAWSTWAANSYEQYFGPGTRLTVT.